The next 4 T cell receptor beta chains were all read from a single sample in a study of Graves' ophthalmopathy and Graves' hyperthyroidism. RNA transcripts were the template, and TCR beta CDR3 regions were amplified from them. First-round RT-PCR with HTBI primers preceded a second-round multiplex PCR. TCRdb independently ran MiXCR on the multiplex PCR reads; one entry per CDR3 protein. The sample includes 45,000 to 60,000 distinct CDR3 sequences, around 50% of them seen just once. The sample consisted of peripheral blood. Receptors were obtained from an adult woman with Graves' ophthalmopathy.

CDR3 nucleotide sequence: TGTGCCAGCAGCGACCGAACTAGCGGGAGCACAGATACGCAGTATTTT. Its protein product is CASSDRTSGSTDTQYF. The chain links TRBV7-3 to TRBJ2-3; 9 nucleotides line up with TRBD2. J gave up 0 bases and V 5 bases, and 6 bases lay outside the gene matches. CDR3 length equals 16 residues. Germline lookup yields CDR1 SGHTA and CDR2 FQGTGA. The whole variable domain, filled in from reference TRBV7-3 and TRBJ2-3, reads GAGVSQTPSNKVTEKGKYVELRCDPISGHTALYWYRQSLGQGPEFLIYFQGTGAADDSGLPNDRFFAVRPEGSVSTLKIQRTERGDSAVYLCASSDRTSGSTDTQYFGPGTRLTVL.

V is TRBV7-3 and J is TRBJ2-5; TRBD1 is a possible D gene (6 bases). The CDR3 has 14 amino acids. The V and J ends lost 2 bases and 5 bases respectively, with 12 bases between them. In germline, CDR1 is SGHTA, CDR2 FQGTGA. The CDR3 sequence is CASSLLGAGETQYF. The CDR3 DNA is TGTGCCAGCAGCTTACTGGGGGCGGGCGAGACCCAGTACTTC.

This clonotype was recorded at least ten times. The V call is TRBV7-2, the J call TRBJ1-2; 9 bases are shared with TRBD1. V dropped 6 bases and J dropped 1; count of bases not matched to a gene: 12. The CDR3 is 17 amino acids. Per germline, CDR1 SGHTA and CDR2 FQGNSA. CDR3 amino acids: CASRMNRGRSINYGYTF. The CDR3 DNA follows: TGTGCCAGCAGAATGAACAGGGGGCGGTCGATTAACTATGGCTACACCTTC.

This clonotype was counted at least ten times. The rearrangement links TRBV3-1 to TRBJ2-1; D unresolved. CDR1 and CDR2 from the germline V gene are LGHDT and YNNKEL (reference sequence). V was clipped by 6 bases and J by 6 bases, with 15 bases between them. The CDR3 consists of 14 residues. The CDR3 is CASSPDGWGNEQFF. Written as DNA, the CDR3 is TGTGCCAGCAGTCCGGACGGTTGGGGCAATGAGCAGTTCTTC.